The 11 T cell receptor beta chains in this list originate from one sample, sequenced in a study of graft-versus-host responses after intestinal transplantation. Sequenced by immunoSEQ multiplex PCR; TCRdb stores in-frame clones only, minus some. The data contain about 86,000 clones, approximately 90% of them seen just once; the ten biggest clones take up roughly 0.3%. These receptors' targets are unknown. Source: unstimulated CD4+ T cells sorted from spleen or lymph node cells, taken before transplant. The origin of the receptors is a human donor who was the organ donor for an intestinal transplant.

The rearrangement joins TRBV19 to TRBJ1-5; TRBD1 matches 9 bases. Germline assignment: CDR1 LNHDA and CDR2 SQIVND (reference sequence). CDR3 size: 15 residues. Unmatched junction bases numbered 11, after V lost 7 bases and J lost 7 bases. CDR3 DNA: TGTGCCAGTAAGCCTCAGGACAGGGGTATACAGCCCCAGCATTTT. Translation: CASKPQDRGIQPQHF. Drawing the rest from reference TRBV19 and TRBJ1-5, the complete variable domain is DGGITQSPKYLFRKEGQNVTLSCEQNLNHDAMYWYRQDPGQGLRLIYYSQIVNDFQKGDIAEGYSVSREKKESFPLTVTSAQKNPTAFYLCASKPQDRGIQPQHFGDGTRLSIL.

The chain links TRBV10-3 to TRBJ1-1; perhaps TRBD1 as D (6 bases). The V and J ends lost 6 bases and 5 bases respectively, with 16 bases between them. CDR3 size: 14 residues. The V gene's germline CDR1 is ENHRY and CDR2 SYGVKD. Here the CDR3 reads CAIRGNREGTEAFF. In nucleotides, the CDR3 is TGTGCCATCAGGGGAAACAGGGAGGGGACTGAAGCTTTCTTT.

The chain employs TRBV15 and TRBJ1-3; 9 bases line up with TRBD1. The CDR3 spans 16 residues. The germline CDR1 and CDR2 sequences are LNHNV and YYDKDF (reference sequence). Trimming cost V 2 bases and J 4 bases; bases outside gene matches: 6. The CDR3: CATSRKQGAGGNTIYF. The CDR3, as DNA: TGTGCCACCAGCAGAAAACAGGGGGCAGGAGGAAACACCATATATTTT. Based on the CDR3 plus reference TRBV15 and TRBJ1-3, the full variable domain is DAMVIQNPRYQVTQFGKPVTLSCSQTLNHNVMYWYQQKSSQAPKLLFHYYDKDFNNEADTPDNFQSRRPNTSFCFLDIRSPGLGDTAMYLCATSRKQGAGGNTIYFGEGSWLTVV.

This clone was observed once. The chain is built from TRBV14 and TRBJ2-7, with 8 positions matching TRBD1. The V segment lost 2 bases and the J segment 9 bases; nucleotides outside the gene matches: 12. Germline loops: CDR1 SGHDN, CDR2 FVKESK. This CDR3 has 15 amino acids. CDR3 bases: TGTGCCAGCAGCCAACTGGACAGGGACTTAGTGGCGCAGTACTTC. It is translated as CASSQLDRDLVAQYF.

This chain joins TRBV6-1 and TRBJ1-1; TRBD1 is a possible D gene (5 bases). Trimming removed 7 bases at V and 4 bases at J, with 16 bases between. Germline V gene data show CDR1 as MNHNS and CDR2 as SASEGT. The CDR3 runs 14 residues. This CDR3 is CASKTGLSSTEAFF. CDR3 nucleotide sequence: TGTGCCAGCAAAACAGGTTTGTCGAGCACTGAAGCTTTCTTT.

J is TRBJ1-5 and V is TRBV7-2, with 8 bases fitting TRBD1. With 4 bases clipped from V and 1 base from J, the junction kept 12 bases outside the gene matches. CDR3 size: 18 residues. Germline assignment: CDR1 SGHTA and CDR2 FQGNSA. Written as DNA, the CDR3 is TGTGCCAGCAGCTCACGGATAAGACAGGGGTCGAGCAATCAGCCCCAGCATTTT. This gives the protein CASSSRIRQGSSNQPQHF. Based on the CDR3 plus reference TRBV7-2 and TRBJ1-5, the full variable domain is GAGVSQSPSNKVTEKGKDVELRCDPISGHTALYWYRQSLGQGLEFLIYFQGNSAPDKSGLPSDRFSAERTGGSVSTLTIQRTQQEDSAVYLCASSSRIRQGSSNQPQHFGDGTRLSIL.

The gene calls are TRBV28 and TRBJ2-5, with D tentatively TRBD2 (6 bases). This CDR3 spans 15 amino acids. V lost 1 base to trimming and J lost 11 bases, with 20 bases between them. Looked up from germline, CDR1 is MDHEN and CDR2 is SYDVKM. Written as DNA, the CDR3 is TGTGCCAGCAGTTTATTGTACAAATCCTCGGGGGAGCAGTACTTC. It codes for CASSLLYKSSGEQYF.

The chain joins TRBV30 to TRBJ2-4; D unclear. V was clipped by 0 bases and J by 0 bases, with 6 bases between them. Germline CDR1 reads GTSNPN; CDR2 reads SVGIG (reference sequence). There are 14 residues in the CDR3. The CDR3 is CAWSVALAKNIQYF. The CDR3 region has the DNA TGTGCCTGGAGTGTAGCGCTAGCCAAAAACATTCAGTACTTC.

V usage is TRBV5-4 and J usage is TRBJ2-7, with 9 bases identical to TRBD1. The CDR3 consists of 16 residues. Germline-derived CDR1 and CDR2 are SGHNT and YYREEE (reference sequence). Losses at the gene ends were 0 bases for V and 4 bases for J; bases not matched to a gene: 8. The CDR3 here is CASSLASTGGVYEQYF. The CDR3 region has the DNA TGTGCCAGCAGCTTGGCGTCGACAGGGGGAGTGTACGAGCAGTACTTC.

The chain links TRBV15 to TRBJ1-4; D call uncertain. Per germline, CDR1 LNHNV and CDR2 YYDKDF (reference sequence). V was cut by 6 bases and J by 0 bases, with 11 bases left in between. The CDR3 totals 15 residues. CDR3 sequence reads: CATSPTHATNEKLFF. Written as DNA, the CDR3 is TGTGCCACCAGTCCCACACACGCAACTAATGAAAAACTGTTTTTT.

The chain links TRBV11-3 to TRBJ2-7, with 7 nucleotides matching TRBD1. The CDR3 is 15 residues long. V was pared by 0 bases and J by 0 bases, with 2 bases of the junction left unmatched. Germline values: CDR1 SGHNT, CDR2 YENEEA. The CDR3 DNA sequence: TGTGCCAGCAGCTTAGAAGGGACAGACTCCTACGAGCAGTACTTC. Protein product: CASSLEGTDSYEQYF.